These 11 T cell receptor beta chains were sequenced from one sample in a study of breast tumors, draining lymph nodes, adjacent tissues. TCRdb passed the multiplex PCR reads through MiXCR, listing each CDR3 protein once. The data contain about 25,000 distinct CDR3 sequences, under 30% of them singletons. Input material: breast tumor tissue. Receptors were obtained from a female donor with breast cancer. Some clones in this sample may be carry-over from other donors' samples.

This clonotype was recorded a few times. The chain employs TRBV5-1 and TRBJ2-2; TRBD2 agrees at 11 bases. After removal of 4 bases from V and 5 bases from J, the junction contained 4 bases not matched to a gene. Germline V gene sequence: CDR1 SGHRS, CDR2 YFSETQ. The length of the CDR3 is 15 residues. The CDR3, as DNA: TGCGCCAGCAGCCTGGGACTAGCGGAGACCGGGGAGCTGTTTTTT. Translated: CASSLGLAETGELFF.

This clonotype was detected many times. V gene TRBV4-2 combines with J gene TRBJ2-5, with D possibly being TRBD1 (5 bases). This CDR3 has 16 amino acids. With 0 bases removed from V and 7 bases from J, the gap between germline ends came to 18 bases. Germline CDR1 reads LGHNA; CDR2 reads YNFKEQ. This CDR3 is CASSQDQYGAGMTQYF. CDR3 DNA: TGTGCCAGCAGCCAAGATCAATATGGGGCAGGAATGACCCAGTACTTC.

By sample share, this clonotype is medium-sized (0.01 to 0.1%). The chain combines TRBV20-1 with TRBJ2-1; 9 nucleotides align to TRBD2. The V gene's germline CDR1 is DFQATT and CDR2 SNEGSKA (reference sequence). CDR3 length: 18 residues. V lost 6 bases to trimming and J lost 4 bases; unmatched junction nucleotides: 19. The CDR3: CSATTRGVAGVRYNEQFF. The CDR3 region has the DNA TGCAGTGCCACCACAAGGGGAGTAGCGGGAGTGAGATACAATGAGCAGTTCTTC.

A single count supports this clonotype. The chain couples TRBV5-6 to TRBJ1-1; D uncertain. The CDR3 has 14 residues. V lost 3 bases to trimming and J lost 2 bases, with 11 bases between them. In germline, CDR1 is SGHDT, CDR2 YYEEEE. The CDR3 reads CASSYRAVNTEAFF. CDR3 DNA sequence: TGTGCCAGCAGCTACCGGGCAGTAAACACTGAAGCTTTCTTT.

This clonotype was counted many times. The chain links TRBV7-8 to TRBJ2-7; 11 nucleotides align to TRBD2. In germline, CDR1 is SGHVS, CDR2 FQNEAQ. The CDR3 is 15 residues long. The ends lost 6 bases at V and 4 bases at J; junction bases unmatched: 8. The CDR3, as DNA: TGTGCCAGCAGTCTAGCGGGAGGAAAGGAATACGAGCAGTACTTC. This sequence encodes CASSLAGGKEYEQYF.

This clonotype has at least ten counts. This chain connects TRBV3-1 to TRBJ2-1; D is uncertain. The CDR3 contains 12 residues. CDR1 LGHDT and CDR2 YNNKEL come from the germline V gene (reference sequence). With 3 bases removed from V and 10 bases from J, the gap between germline ends came to 10 bases. The CDR3 DNA reads TGTGCCAGCAGCCACAACCTTAGGGAGCAGTTCTTC. It translates to CASSHNLREQFF.

This clonotype has at least ten counts. The chain employs TRBV29-1 and TRBJ2-3, with 13 bases fitting TRBD2. The CDR3 covers 16 residues. The germline gives CDR1 SQVTM, CDR2 ANQGSEA. J gave up 4 bases and V 5 bases, and 9 bases lay outside the gene matches. The chain's CDR3 is CSVSGLAGEAADTQYF. The CDR3 region has the DNA TGCAGCGTTTCCGGACTAGCGGGAGAGGCGGCAGATACGCAGTATTTT.

This clonotype was counted many times. The chain recombines TRBV7-2 with TRBJ2-5; 9 bases match TRBD2. This CDR3 has 15 amino acids. Germline values: CDR1 SGHTA, CDR2 FQGNSA. Unmatched junction bases numbered 13, after V lost 5 bases and J lost 9 bases. CDR3 sequence reads: CASSPSSSGTLSQYF. The CDR3, as DNA: TGTGCCAGCAGCCCGTCCTCTAGCGGGACACTGTCCCAGTACTTC.

This clonotype was found many times. The chain joins TRBV5-4 to TRBJ2-1; 9 positions match TRBD2. V lost 0 bases to trimming and J lost 9 bases; unmatched junction nucleotides: 7. Looked up from germline, CDR1 is SGHNT and CDR2 is YYREEE (reference sequence). This CDR3 region has 15 residues. The CDR3 nucleotides are TGTGCCAGCAGCTTGGAAGCGGGAGGAGATCTTGAGCAGTTCTTC. The encoded protein is CASSLEAGGDLEQFF.

The gene calls are TRBV29-1 and TRBJ2-7; D may match TRBD1 or TRBD2 (6 bases each). Deletions cut 4 bases from V and 3 bases from J, with 10 bases between. CDR1 is SQVTM and CDR2 is ANQGSEA in the germline V gene. This CDR3 is built from 12 residues. This CDR3 reads CSVGGGGYEQYF. In nucleotides, the CDR3 is TGCAGCGTTGGTGGAGGGGGCTACGAGCAGTACTTC.

Remarks on this clonotype: Since a much larger clone is just one base distant, this may be a read error. V is TRBV6-6 and J is TRBJ2-3, with D unclear. Germline V lookup: CDR1 MNHNY, CDR2 SVGAGI (reference sequence). This CDR3 comprises 13 residues. The CDR3 nucleotides read TGTGCCAGCACGGCCCCGGAGTCAGATGCGCAGTATTTT. The encoded protein is CASTAPESDAQYF.